What follows describes a single T cell receptor (beta chain). Antigen specificity is unknown. This table comes from immunoSEQ multiplex PCR, and its TCRdb copy is limited to in-frame clones, with some not included. The sample lists approximately 20,000 clones, under 90% occurring once. The data are from a study of untreated major depressive disorder. Donors lacked major illness, comorbidities, regular medication, drug use, or heavy drinking. Whole-study findings and limits: Compared with controls, depressed patients showed more TRBV05-01 (Vbeta 5.1) usage in CD4+ T cells.

The germline CDR1 and CDR2 sequences are SGHRS and YFSETQ. The CDR3 sequence is 13 residues long. Trimming removed 5 bases at V and 8 bases at J, with 13 bases between. This sequence originates from a woman under 40 in good health. The source material was CD4+ T cells from PBMCs. The chain uses TRBV5-1 and TRBJ1-4; maybe TRBD1 (5 bases). DNA for the CDR3: TGCGCCAGCAGAACGGGGGTAGACGAAAAACTGTTTTTT. Protein: CASRTGVDEKLFF.